Each of the 26 T cell receptor beta chains below was sequenced from the same sample in a study of a mutant IDH1 vaccine in newly diagnosed glioma. As to time point: baseline, week 1 (first vaccination visit). Treatment of the sample: pre-vaccination baseline after standard-of-care therapy. Generated by immunoSEQ multiplex PCR, the TCRdb table keeps only in-frame clones and is missing some. This table holds 60,000 to 75,000 clones, more than 65% found once. The source was PBMCs, collected from a glioma patient treated with radiotherapy, temozolomide or both. All receptors come from a man in his fifties with glioma.

A single count supports this clone. This chain connects TRBV29-1 to TRBJ2-7; a weak D match, TRBD2 (6 bases). Germline CDR1 reads SQVTM; CDR2 reads ANQGSEA. The V and J ends lost 3 bases and 0 bases respectively, with 9 bases between them. The CDR3 loop spans 13 amino acids. The CDR3 nucleotides read TGCAGCGTTGAGGGCGGGACCTCCTACGAGCAGTACTTC. Its translation: CSVEGGTSYEQYF.

The rearrangement joins TRBV7-9 to TRBJ1-1, with D perhaps matching TRBD1 (6 bases). Trimming removed 5 bases from V and 1 base from J, with 14 bases in between. The germline CDR1 and CDR2 sequences are SEHNR and FQNEAQ (reference sequence). The CDR3 loop spans 15 amino acids. The CDR3 nucleotides read TGTGCCAGCAGCACGCGAGGGGGGAAGAACACTGAAGCTTTCTTT. It translates to CASSTRGGKNTEAFF. Filled out from reference TRBV7-9 and TRBJ1-1, the complete variable domain reads DTGVSQNPRHKITKRGQNVTFRCDPISEHNRLYWYRQTLGQGPEFLTYFQNEAQLEKSRLLSDRFSAERPKGSFSTLEIQRTEQGDSAMYLCASSTRGGKNTEAFFGQGTRLTVV.

The chain is built from TRBV30 and TRBJ2-1; TRBD1 might be the D (6 bases). The V gene lost 2 bases and the J gene lost 0 bases, with 11 bases spanning the gap. CDR3 length: 15 amino acids. Per the germline V gene, CDR1 is GTSNPN and CDR2 is SVGIG (reference sequence). CDR3 nucleotide sequence: TGTGCCTGGAGTACTGGACAGAGCTCCTACAATGAGCAGTTCTTC. Its protein product is CAWSTGQSSYNEQFF.

The CDR3 DNA reads TGTGCCTGTGGGGAGTACCCGGACGTCTACACCTTC. It encodes CACGEYPDVYTF. The genes are TRBV30 and TRBJ1-2, with unresolved D. Germline V gene lookup returns CDR1 GTSNPN and CDR2 SVGIG (reference sequence). The CDR3 sequence is 12 residues long. The V gene lost 6 bases and the J gene lost 10 bases, with 18 bases spanning the gap.

The chain uses TRBV6-1 and TRBJ1-1, with D maybe TRBD1 (6 bases). CDR3 length equals 14 residues. V was shortened by 7 bases and J by 4 bases, with 16 bases between the two germline ends. CDR1 MNHNS and CDR2 SASEGT come from the germline V gene. CDR3 sequence: CASNFGGSSTEAFF. CDR3 DNA sequence: TGTGCCAGCAATTTCGGGGGCTCGAGCACTGAAGCTTTCTTT.

The V call is TRBV30, the J call TRBJ1-5, with TRBD1 matching over 9 bases. Germline V gene lookup returns CDR1 GTSNPN and CDR2 SVGIG (reference sequence). V lost 2 bases and J lost 5; bases outside the gene matches: 10. The CDR3 loop spans 16 amino acids. The CDR3 nucleotides read TGTGCCTGGAGTTTCCACGGGACAGGGACCGATCAGCCCCAGCATTTT. It yields the protein CAWSFHGTGTDQPQHF.

The chain is built from TRBV5-6 and TRBJ2-7, with a tentative D call TRBD1 (5 bases). V dropped 5 bases and J dropped 3 bases, with 15 bases sitting between them. The CDR3 has 14 residues. Germline V lookup: CDR1 SGHDT, CDR2 YYEEEE. The CDR3 DNA sequence: TGTGCCAGCAGATCTGGACAAGGGATCTACGAGCAGTACTTC. This sequence encodes CASRSGQGIYEQYF.

V gene TRBV28 combines with J gene TRBJ2-1; TRBD2 matches at 9 bases. The CDR3 has 15 residues. Germline CDR1 MDHEN, CDR2 SYDVKM. V lost 10 bases to trimming and J lost 3 bases; unmatched junction nucleotides: 10. The CDR3 DNA reads TGTGCCACAATACTTAGCGGGGGCTTCTACAATGAGCAGTTCTTC. This encodes CATILSGGFYNEQFF.

This rearrangement joins TRBV5-4 to TRBJ1-5; D unclear. CDR3 length equals 13 residues. Trimming pared 1 base from V and 5 bases from J, leaving 7 bases between. CDR1 and CDR2 (germline): SGHNT, YYREEE (reference sequence). CDR3: CASSLWGYQPQHF. In DNA form, the CDR3 reads TGTGCCAGCAGCTTGTGGGGATATCAGCCCCAGCATTTT.

J is TRBJ2-3 and V is TRBV5-1, with 9 bases fitting TRBD1. Germline CDR1 reads SGHRS; CDR2 reads YFSETQ. Trimming took 3 bases from V and 4 from J; bases not matched to a gene: 3. This CDR3 comprises 14 residues. DNA for the CDR3: TGCGCCAGCAGCTCGGGACAGGGAGCAGATACGCAGTATTTT. Its protein product is CASSSGQGADTQYF.

The rearrangement links TRBV5-4 to TRBJ2-7; possibly TRBD1 or TRBD2 for D (5 bases each). Trimming stripped 4 bases from V and 4 bases from J, with 12 bases between. Per germline, CDR1 SGHNT and CDR2 YYREEE (reference sequence). CDR3 length: 13 amino acids. The CDR3 loop reads CASSPAGAYEQYF. The CDR3 DNA sequence: TGTGCCAGCAGCCCGGCCGGGGCGTACGAGCAGTACTTC.

The V and J genes are TRBV5-1 and TRBJ1-1; no clear D. Between the trimmed V and J ends, which lost 4 bases and 3 bases, there was a span of 16 bases. The CDR3 sequence is 15 residues long. Germline CDR1 reads SGHRS; CDR2 reads YFSETQ. This CDR3 reads CASSAEAAAYTEAFF. The CDR3 DNA reads TGCGCCAGCAGCGCCGAGGCGGCAGCCTACACTGAAGCTTTCTTT.

This chain connects TRBV7-6 to TRBJ2-1; D remains ambiguous. The CDR3 contains 15 residues. Trimming shortened V by 1 base and J by 3 bases, and 10 bases separated the two germline ends. The V gene's germline CDR1 is SGHVS and CDR2 FNYEAQ. DNA for the CDR3: TGTGCCAGCAGCTTAGGTATACGGCTCTACAATGAGCAGTTCTTC. Translating it yields CASSLGIRLYNEQFF.

The chain is built from TRBV6-1 and TRBJ1-4, with a weak D call TRBD1 (6 bases). Germline V gene sequence: CDR1 MNHNS, CDR2 SASEGT. The CDR3 consists of 15 residues. The ends were cut back, 2 bases at V and 6 bases at J, with 13 bases in the middle. CDR3 loop: CASSESRGVYEKLFF. The CDR3, as DNA: TGTGCCAGCAGTGAATCAAGGGGGGTGTATGAAAAACTGTTTTTT.

As DNA, the CDR3 is TGTGCCAGCAGCTTAGAATTGGGTAGAAATGAAAAACTGTTTTTT. Translating it yields CASSLELGRNEKLFF. The J gene is TRBJ1-4, the V gene TRBV11-2; D is ambiguous. Looked up from germline, CDR1 is SGHAT and CDR2 is FQNNGV. V was trimmed by 0 bases and J by 5 bases, leaving 10 bases between them. The CDR3 has 15 residues.

This chain uses TRBV30 with TRBJ1-5; a possible D gene is TRBD1 (5 bases). Deletions cut 0 bases from V and 7 bases from J, with 13 bases between. The CDR3 runs 14 residues. Germline V gene lookup returns CDR1 GTSNPN and CDR2 SVGIG (reference sequence). The CDR3 sequence: CAWSVRGGRQPQHF. The CDR3 bases are TGTGCCTGGAGTGTGAGGGGAGGACGACAGCCCCAGCATTTT.

The V gene is TRBV6-1, the J gene TRBJ2-7; 7 bases match TRBD2. The germline V gene has CDR1 MNHNS and CDR2 SASEGT. Trimming at V came to 6 bases and at J to 5 bases, leaving 10 bases not matched to a gene. CDR3 size: 14 residues. This CDR3 reads CASSSGALVDEQYF. CDR3 coding DNA: TGTGCCAGCAGCAGCGGGGCCCTTGTCGACGAGCAGTACTTC.

The V call is TRBV30, the J call TRBJ2-5; the D is unclear. Germline lookup yields CDR1 GTSNPN and CDR2 SVGIG (reference sequence). V lost 1 base and J lost 5, with 11 bases in between. The CDR3 is 13 amino acids. CDR3 protein: CAWSGSRYETQYF. The CDR3 DNA is TGTGCCTGGAGTGGGTCCAGGTACGAGACCCAGTACTTC. Filled out from reference TRBV30 and TRBJ2-5, the complete variable domain reads SQTIHQWPATLVQPVGSPLSLECTVEGTSNPNLYWYRQAAGRGLQLLFYSVGIGQISSEVPQNLSASRPQDRQFILSSKKLLLSDSGFYLCAWSGSRYETQYFGPGTRLLVL.

The V and J genes are TRBV7-2 and TRBJ2-1; no reliable D call. There are 16 residues in the CDR3. The V gene lost 5 bases and the J gene lost 6 bases, with 20 bases spanning the gap. The germline CDR1 and CDR2 sequences are SGHTA and FQGNSA. Written as DNA, the CDR3 is TGTGCCAGCAGCCCCATAGTGTATAGCCCGCTCAATGAGCAGTTCTTC. It yields the protein CASSPIVYSPLNEQFF.

V is TRBV28 and J is TRBJ1-1; D remains unclear. V was cut by 6 bases and J by 7 bases, with 9 bases left in between. CDR1 and CDR2 from the germline V gene are MDHEN and SYDVKM. This CDR3 spans 11 amino acids. CDR3 sequence: CASSLQFEAFF. The DNA for the CDR3 is TGTGCCAGCAGCCTCCAATTTGAAGCTTTCTTT.

The chain couples TRBV7-8 to TRBJ2-5; tentatively, D is TRBD2 (6 bases). Trimming removed 2 bases at V and 5 bases at J, with 21 bases between. The length of the CDR3 is 17 residues. Germline lookup yields CDR1 SGHVS and CDR2 FQNEAQ. Here the CDR3 DNA reads TGTGCCAGCAGCTTAATGGGAGGAGGTGGCGGAGGGGAGACCCAGTACTTC. Translation gives CASSLMGGGGGGETQYF. Filled out from reference TRBV7-8 and TRBJ2-5, the complete variable domain reads GAGVSQSPRYKVAKRGQDVALRCDPISGHVSLFWYQQALGQGPEFLTYFQNEAQLDKSGLPSDRFFAERPEGSVSTLKIQRTQQEDSAVYLCASSLMGGGGGGETQYFGPGTRLLVL.

CDR3 DNA sequence: TGCGCCAGCAGCCCTTATAGCGGACTAGCCAAAAACATTCAGTACTTC. Amino acids: CASSPYSGLAKNIQYF. V usage is TRBV5-1 and J usage is TRBJ2-4; a possible D gene is TRBD2 (6 bases). Germline V gene data show CDR1 as SGHRS and CDR2 as YFSETQ. The CDR3 spans 16 residues. V was shortened by 4 bases and J by 0 bases, with 14 bases between the two germline ends.

The gene calls are TRBV2 and TRBJ2-7, with D possibly called TRBD1 or TRBD2 (5 bases each). V dropped 5 bases and J dropped 2 bases, with 10 bases sitting between them. In germline, CDR1 is SNHLY, CDR2 FYNNEI. The CDR3 totals 13 residues. CDR3 nucleotides: TGTGCCAGCAGTAGGGACGGGCCCTACGAGCAGTACTTC. It encodes CASSRDGPYEQYF.

V is TRBV6-5 and J is TRBJ1-1; D ambiguous. Germline V gene data show CDR1 as MNHEY and CDR2 as SVGAGI. There are 13 residues in the CDR3. Trimming left V 0 bases short and J 4 bases short, with 6 bases between. Written as DNA, the CDR3 is TGTGCCAGCAGTTACTCGAAAGCCACTGAAGCTTTCTTT. Translation: CASSYSKATEAFF.

The CDR3 DNA is TGTGCCAGCAGCTACAGGGGAAAGGACACTGAAGCTTTCTTT. Protein product: CASSYRGKDTEAFF. The rearrangement joins TRBV5-4 to TRBJ1-1; 7 bases line up with TRBD1. Germline CDR1 is SGHNT and CDR2 is YYREEE (reference sequence). V was clipped by 3 bases and J by 3 bases; unmatched bases: 5. The CDR3 length is 14 residues.

The chain is built from TRBV29-1 and TRBJ2-5; either TRBD1 or TRBD2 may fit D (5 bases each). This CDR3 has 14 amino acids. Trimming removed 3 bases from V and 1 base from J, with 12 bases in between. Germline assignment: CDR1 SQVTM and CDR2 ANQGSEA. This CDR3 is CSVEFLGAQETQYF. The CDR3 DNA is TGCAGCGTTGAGTTTCTCGGGGCCCAAGAGACCCAGTACTTC. Filled out from reference TRBV29-1 and TRBJ2-5, the complete variable domain reads SAVISQKPSRDICQRGTSLTIQCQVDSQVTMMFWYRQQPGQSLTLIATANQGSEATYESGFVIDKFPISRPNLTFSTLTVSNMSPEDSSIYLCSVEFLGAQETQYFGPGTRLLVL.